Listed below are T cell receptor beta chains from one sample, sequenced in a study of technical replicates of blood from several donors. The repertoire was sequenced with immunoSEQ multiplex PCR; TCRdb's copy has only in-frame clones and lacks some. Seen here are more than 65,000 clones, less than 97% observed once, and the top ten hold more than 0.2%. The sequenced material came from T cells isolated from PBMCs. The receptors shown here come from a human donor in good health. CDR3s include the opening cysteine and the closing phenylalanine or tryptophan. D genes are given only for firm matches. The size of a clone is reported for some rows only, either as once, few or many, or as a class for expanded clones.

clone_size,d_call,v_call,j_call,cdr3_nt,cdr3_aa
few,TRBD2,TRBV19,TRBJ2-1,TGTGCCAGTAGGAGGGGATGGACTAGCGGTGCCTACAATGAGCAGTTCTTC,CASRRGWTSGAYNEQFF
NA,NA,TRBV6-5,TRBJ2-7,TGTGCCAGCGCATCCGGGAACACGGTCATCTACGAGCAGTACTTC,CASASGNTVIYEQYF
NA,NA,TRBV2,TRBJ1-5,TGTGCCAGCGCCGGGACTTTTAATCAGCCCCAGCATTTT,CASAGTFNQPQHF
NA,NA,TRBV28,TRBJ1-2,TGTGCCAGCATCGCTGGGCCAGGGGGCTACACCTTC,CASIAGPGGYTF
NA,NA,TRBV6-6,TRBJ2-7,TGTGCCAGCAGTTTGGACAGCCCTGGTGGCGAGCAGTACTTC,CASSLDSPGGEQYF
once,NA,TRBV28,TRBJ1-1,TGTGCCAGCAAATTTATTGATTCGGGGGGCACTGAAGCTTTCTTT,CASKFIDSGGTEAFF
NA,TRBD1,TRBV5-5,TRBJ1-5,TGTGCCAGCAGCCCCCTCCCCCGGGACAGGGAATGGTTTCATCAGCCCCAGCATTTT,CASSPLPRDREWFHQPQHF
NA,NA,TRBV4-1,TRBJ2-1,TGCGCCAGCAGCCAAGAGGAGCCAGCGGAAGGATGGAATGAGCAGTTCTTC,CASSQEEPAEGWNEQFF
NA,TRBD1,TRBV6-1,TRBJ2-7,TGTGCCAGCAGTGAAAATTTAGTTGCCGGGACAGGGGGCCACGAGCAGTACTTC,CASSENLVAGTGGHEQYF
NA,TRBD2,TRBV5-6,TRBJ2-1,TGTGCCAGCAGCTCCTCGACTAGCGGGAGCTCCTACAATGAGCAGTTCTTC,CASSSSTSGSSYNEQFF
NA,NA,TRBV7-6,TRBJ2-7,TGTGCCAGCAGCTTAAGCCCCTACGAGCAGTACTTC,CASSLSPYEQYF
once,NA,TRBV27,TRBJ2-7,TGTGCCAGCAGTTTAGGGACTCACTACGAGCAGTACTTC,CASSLGTHYEQYF
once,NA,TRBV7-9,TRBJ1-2,TGTGCCAGCAGCTCCTCGGCAGGGGATGGGCACTATGGCTACACCTTC,CASSSSAGDGHYGYTF
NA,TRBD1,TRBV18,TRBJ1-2,TGTGCCAGCTCAACCGGGACAGGGATTAATAGCTACACCTTC,CASSTGTGINSYTF
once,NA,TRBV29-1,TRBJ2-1,TGCAGCGCGTCCAGGATCTCCTACAATGAGCAGTTCTTC,CSASRISYNEQFF
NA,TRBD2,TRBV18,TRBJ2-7,TGTGCCAGCTCACAACTAGCGGGAGCTGGCTACGAGCAGTACTTC,CASSQLAGAGYEQYF
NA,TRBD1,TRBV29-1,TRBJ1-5,TGCAGCGGCGCGACAGGGAGCAATCAGCCCCAGCATTTT,CSGATGSNQPQHF
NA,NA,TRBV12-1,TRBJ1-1,TGTGCCAGCAGCTCAACCCGGGACAGGAGGAGATGTACTAAAGCTTTCTTT,CASSSTRDRRRCTKAFF
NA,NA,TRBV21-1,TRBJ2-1,TGTGCCAGCAGCAAAGGAAAGGGACTAGCGGGGGGGAGAATTGGCAATGAGCAGTTCTTC,CASSKGKGLAGGRIGNEQFF
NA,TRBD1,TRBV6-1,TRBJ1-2,TGTGCCAGCAGTGTTGGACAGGGGATAAACTATGGCTACACCTTC,CASSVGQGINYGYTF
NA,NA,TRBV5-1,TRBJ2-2,TGCGCCAGCAGCTTGGGGGGACTTCTGAACACCGGGGAGCTGTTTTTT,CASSLGGLLNTGELFF
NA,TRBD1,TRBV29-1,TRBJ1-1,TGCAGCGTTGTGGACAGGGGGAGGGTTGAAGCTTTCTTT,CSVVDRGRVEAFF
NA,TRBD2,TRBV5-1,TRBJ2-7,TGCGCCAGCAGCTCACAGCGGGGATCTTACGAGCAGTACTTC,CASSSQRGSYEQYF
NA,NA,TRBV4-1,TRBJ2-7,TGCGCCAGCGCGGACACCAGCTCCTACGAGCAGTACTTC,CASADTSSYEQYF
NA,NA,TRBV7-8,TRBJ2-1,TGTGCCAGCATGGGTGGAGTTGGGGGGGCCCACTACAATGAGCAGTTCTTC,CASMGGVGGAHYNEQFF
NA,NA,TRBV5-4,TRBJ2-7,TGTGCCAGCAGCTTGGCCCCAGGAACTTACGAGCAGTACTTC,CASSLAPGTYEQYF